This T cell receptor beta chain was identified during a study of cytomegalovirus exposure and HLA in healthy donors. Whole-study context: Genotyping showed roughly 77% of over 350 donors falling in the Caucasian-associated ancestry cluster. Findings and caveats of the study: Among TCR beta chains of equal frequency, HLA-associated ones were more clonally expanded in a later analysis. With later analysis, a missense DCLRE1C variant became linked to TCR beta V- and J-gene trimming. Sequencing likely caused a cluster of highly shared sequence variants.

The CDR3 is 15 amino acids. V was trimmed by 4 bases and J by 4 bases, leaving 14 bases between them. Looked up from germline, CDR1 is SGHDT and CDR2 is YYEEEE. Amplification used 60 Vbeta primers and 13 Jbeta primers. Sequencing was performed with immunoSEQ multiplex PCR; in TCRdb, only in-frame clones are kept and a portion is missing. The sample lists about 63,000 clones, over 60% occurring once. A remark on this clone: Its specificity is not known.

The specimen sequenced was PBMCs. This clonotype was sampled from a man over 45 in good health and CMV-seropositive. The genes are TRBV5-6 and TRBJ1-4, with D possibly TRBD1 on 5 matching bases. For the CDR3, the DNA is TGTGCCAGCAGCCCACCGGGACTCCTTAATGAAAAACTGTTTTTT. The encoded protein is CASSPPGLLNEKLFF.